This T cell receptor beta chain was captured in a study of T cells in Graves' hyperthyroidism and ophthalmopathy (dated by TCRdb to the late 2010s). Context from the whole study: Peripheral blood was collected at initial diagnosis, before any treatment. To identify distinguishing TCR V-J signatures, a discovery cohort of about 100 patients was used, comprising 43 with Graves' ophthalmopathy and some 60 with stable Graves' hyperthyroidism. Prospective prediction of ophthalmopathy was tested in an independent validation cohort of fewer than 20 hyperthyroidism patients and 17 patients who later progressed to ophthalmopathy. The 75 to 100 discovery patients were randomly divided into training and test sets at a 7:3 ratio. In addition, the study compared T-cell repertoires in thyroid tissue and in blood from 6 or 7 Graves' hyperthyroidism patients. After sampling, hyperthyroidism patients received methimazole starting at 30 mg daily, and ophthalmopathy patients received high-dose intravenous methylprednisolone. TCR Vbeta CDR3 sequencing of approximately 140 peripheral blood samples (over 40 ophthalmopathy, 75 to 80 hyperthyroidism and roughly 17 progressor patients) is reported in the paper. The full study reports these points: A 13 V-J signature model separated ophthalmopathy from stable hyperthyroidism, with around 90% sensitivity and roughly 81% specificity in cross-validation and 80%/75% in testing. Blood samples also contained most of the expanded thyroid clonotypes (frequency above 0.001), which suggests that blood repertoires may reflect thyroid immune responses. Sample size was not statistically predetermined, and investigators were not blinded to group allocation. In validation, progression to ophthalmopathy was predicted by the model with roughly 71% sensitivity and just over 72% specificity, a median of 6.5 months before onset.

With regard to this clonotype: Its antigen specificity is not known. Per-base qualities were not stored, and no clone one base away is much larger.

CDR1 and CDR2 are read off the germline V gene as SGHTA and FQGNSA. The CDR3 covers 13 residues, taking in both the cysteine and the phenylalanine. The only DNA kept is the CDR3, 39 bases in frame from the first base. V is pared back by 5 bases and J by 6 bases, with 14 bases lying between the germline termini. Stable Graves' hyperthyroidism was defined as the absence of progression to ophthalmopathy over 18 months of follow-up. Hyperthyroidism patients were newly diagnosed, had a disease duration of under 2 months, and were aged 18 to 65 years. Patients with uncontrolled infections, other autoimmune diseases, pregnancy or lactation were excluded. Diagnoses were based on clinical symptoms, serum thyroxine and TRAb, thyroid ultrasound and orbital computed tomography. Ficoll-Paque density gradient centrifugation was used to isolate PBMCs from approximately 10 ml of fresh peripheral blood. Trizol reagent was used to extract total RNA, and RNA quality was then checked on an Agilent 2100 Bioanalyzer.

The TCR beta CDR3 regions were amplified from the RNA transcripts. For the first round of RT-PCR on the TCR CDR3, the HTBI primer set was used together with the Qiagen OneStep RT-PCR kit. The libraries were constructed in a second round of multiplex PCR and then size-selected and purified. The libraries were sequenced on an Illumina HiSeq2000 using paired-end 100 bp reads. The authors' pipeline ran thus. SOAPnuke was used to process the raw data, with reads discarded if the reads contained adapters or uncalled bases, had a mean Phred below 15, or lacked an exact constant-primer or identifier match. COPE v1.2.5 was used to merge high-quality paired reads, and clonotypes were defined as unique nucleotide sequences. Clonotypes were aligned to IMGT TRBV, TRBD and TRBJ reference segments using MiTCR v1.1. The analysis included only V-J combinations with a frequency above 0.0001, which together covered approximately 99% of the repertoires. A TCS score was defined as the ratio between F50 (clonal expansion) and ExV (chaos), using BLOSUM62-based TCRdist between CDR3 peptides within each V-J. Welch's t-statistics and random forest reduced roughly 500 V-J features to around 14, which were used in a naive Bayes classifier (R e1071). TCRdb redid the processing of the public reads, applying fastp at Q25 and MiXCR, and retained in-frame beta chains. Entries are consolidated by CDR3 protein sequence, retaining the most common genes and DNA. Clone size and V and J calls follow TCRdb, not the original study. The sample includes around 560,000 distinct CDR3 sequences, with approximately 15% observed a single time. The ten largest clones add up to around 18% of the sample.

The receptor's source is a young woman with Graves' hyperthyroidism. The V and J genes are TRBV7-2 and TRBJ2-7; a weak D assignment points to TRBD2 (6 bases agree). The specimen sequenced was blood. At the DNA level, the sequence is TGTGCCAGCAGCATGGGGCCGGGACTCGAGCAGTACTTC. Translated, it reads CASSMGPGLEQYF.